Below, 22 T cell receptor beta chains from the same sample are listed, as sequenced in a study of blood T cell repertoires in COVID-19. Data came from immunoSEQ multiplex PCR; TCRdb stores just in-frame clones and leaves some out. Among 200,000 to 300,000 clones listed, approximately 85% were seen once. Sequenced: peripheral blood. Source of these receptors: a woman in her 70s with acute or convalescent COVID-19.

The chain combines TRBV3-1 (or the pseudogene TRBV3-2) with TRBJ1-5; 8 positions agree with TRBD1. V shed 0 bases, J shed 4 bases, and the junction held 8 bases outside the gene matches. Germline V CDR1 and CDR2: LGHDT, YNNKEL (reference sequence). The CDR3 extends over 17 amino acids. The CDR3 nucleotides read TGTGCCAGCAGCCAAGATTTTCGGCAGGGGGCAAATCAGCCCCAGCATTTT. Residues: CASSQDFRQGANQPQHF.

The chain employs TRBV5-1 and TRBJ2-1; TRBD2 matches at 7 bases. Germline V gene data show CDR1 as SGHRS and CDR2 as YFSETQ. This CDR3 has 16 amino acids. The V segment lost 1 base and the J segment 2 bases; nucleotides outside the gene matches: 6. DNA of the CDR3: TGCGCCAGCAGCTTGCAGGCGGGGGTCCCCTACAATGAGCAGTTCTTC. Translated: CASSLQAGVPYNEQFF.

This clone was counted between two and nine times. This chain connects TRBV19 to TRBJ1-3; unclear D gene. Germline assignment: CDR1 LNHDA and CDR2 SQIVND (reference sequence). The CDR3 extends over 16 amino acids. Trimming left V 2 bases short and J 0 bases short, with 11 bases between. The CDR3 region has the DNA TGTGCCAGTAGTATAACGGCGGCGCTCTCTGGAAACACCATATATTTT. This gives the protein CASSITAALSGNTIYF.

V usage is TRBV9 and J usage is TRBJ1-6; D unresolved. The CDR3 has 16 amino acids. V lost 0 bases, J lost 2 bases, and 9 bases lay in between. CDR1 and CDR2 from the germline V gene are SGDLS and YYNGEE. DNA of the CDR3: TGTGCCAGCAGCGTAGGAGGTTTACCCTATAATTCACCCCTCCACTTT. It translates to CASSVGGLPYNSPLHF.

This clone was seen just once. V and J are TRBV7-2 and TRBJ1-1; 7 bases match TRBD1. The CDR3 consists of 14 residues. The V gene end was trimmed by 2 bases and the J gene end by 5 bases; junction bases not matched to a gene: 5. Germline CDR1 reads SGHTA; CDR2 reads FQGNSA. The DNA of the CDR3 is TGTGCCAGCAGCTTACAGGGGGTCGGGACTGAAGCTTTCTTT. This codes for CASSLQGVGTEAFF.

The chain couples TRBV11-2 to TRBJ2-4, with a tentative D call TRBD2 (5 bases). Germline lookup yields CDR1 SGHAT and CDR2 FQNNGV. The V end was cut by 6 bases, the J end by 6 bases, with 12 bases between. The CDR3 has 13 residues. CDR3 DNA: TGTGCCAGCAGTCTACCTGGAGGAAACATTCAGTACTTC. This codes for CASSLPGGNIQYF.

V and J are TRBV7-9 and TRBJ1-3, with D hard to call. The germline V and J ends were trimmed by 3 bases and 0 bases, with 9 bases remaining between them. Germline loops: CDR1 SEHNR, CDR2 FQNEAQ (reference sequence). The CDR3 has 15 amino acids. Here the CDR3 reads CASSFDGSSGNTIYF. CDR3 DNA: TGTGCCAGCAGCTTCGATGGTAGCTCTGGAAACACCATATATTTT.

The V call is TRBV7-2, the J call TRBJ2-5; 8 positions agree with TRBD1. The germline CDR1 and CDR2 sequences are SGHTA and FQGNSA. This CDR3 spans 15 amino acids. The trim removed 3 bases at V and 5 bases at J, leaving 8 bases unmatched. CDR3 amino acids: CASSFRQGPWETQYF. CDR3 nucleotide sequence: TGTGCCAGCAGCTTCAGACAGGGGCCTTGGGAGACCCAGTACTTC.

This chain uses TRBV7-2 with TRBJ2-5; 10 nucleotides match TRBD1. Looked up from germline, CDR1 is SGHTA and CDR2 is FQGNSA. V shed 5 bases, J shed 5 bases, and the junction held 5 bases outside the gene matches. The CDR3 extends over 14 amino acids. CDR3 loop: CASSVDRGRETQYF. In DNA form, the CDR3 reads TGTGCCAGCAGCGTCGACAGGGGGCGGGAGACCCAGTACTTC.

The chain uses TRBV28 and TRBJ1-3; D possibly corresponds to TRBD1 (6 bases). The V gene lost 3 bases and the J gene lost 0 bases, with 9 bases spanning the gap. This CDR3 contains 15 residues. The V gene's germline CDR1 is MDHEN and CDR2 SYDVKM. The CDR3 is CASSFTGSSGNTIYF. The CDR3 bases are TGTGCCAGCAGTTTTACAGGGAGCTCTGGAAACACCATATATTTT. The whole variable domain, remainder taken from reference TRBV28 and TRBJ1-3, is DVKVTQSSRYLVKRTGEKVFLECVQDMDHENMFWYRQDPGLGLRLIYFSYDVKMKEKGDIPEGYSVSREKKERFSLILESASTNQTSMYLCASSFTGSSGNTIYFGEGSWLTVV.

The rearrangement uses TRBV7-2 and TRBJ1-5; TRBD1 is a possible D gene (6 bases). The CDR3 has 14 residues. The ends were cut back, 1 base at V and 4 bases at J, with 8 bases in the middle. Germline V gives CDR1 SGHTA, CDR2 FQGNSA. CDR3 region: CASSLDRANQPQHF. The CDR3 DNA reads as TGTGCCAGCAGCTTAGACAGGGCGAATCAGCCCCAGCATTTT.

The sample holds a few counts of this clone. A read error may account for a junction end that differs from germline. CDR3 protein: CASSPRSDSGNTIYF. For the CDR3, the DNA is TGTGCTAGCAGCCCACGGTCCGACTCTGGAAACACCATATATTTT. The V and J genes are TRBV7-7 and TRBJ1-3; the D is unclear. Germline V gives CDR1 SSHAT, CDR2 FNYEAQ (reference sequence). This CDR3 has 15 amino acids.

This clone was recorded a few times. V gene TRBV6-5 combines with J gene TRBJ1-2; D uncertain. Trimming removed 4 bases at V and 8 bases at J, with 14 bases between. The CDR3 is 13 residues long. Germline V gene lookup returns CDR1 MNHEY and CDR2 SVGAGI. This chain's CDR3 is CASSFRLGRGYTF. DNA for the CDR3: TGTGCCAGCAGTTTTCGGCTAGGGAGAGGCTACACCTTC.

This chain connects TRBV5-5 to TRBJ1-4; 7 bases line up with TRBD1. The CDR3 has 14 residues. The V and J ends lost 0 bases and 4 bases, in that order; junction bases with no gene match: 0. Germline V gene sequence: CDR1 SGHKS, CDR2 YYEKEE (reference sequence). The CDR3 loop is CASSLGDSNEKLFF. The CDR3 bases are TGTGCCAGCAGCTTGGGGGACAGTAATGAAAAACTGTTTTTT.

V usage is TRBV30 and J usage is TRBJ2-5; D is perhaps TRBD1 (5 bases). The germline CDR1 and CDR2 sequences are GTSNPN and SVGIG (reference sequence). Trimming shortened V by 2 bases and J by 1 base, and 8 bases separated the two germline ends. This CDR3 comprises 13 residues. The CDR3 region has the DNA TGTGCCTGGAGTTGGGGCAGCCAAGAGACCCAGTACTTC. It encodes CAWSWGSQETQYF. Combining the CDR3 with reference TRBV30 and TRBJ2-5 gives the whole variable domain SQTIHQWPATLVQPVGSPLSLECTVEGTSNPNLYWYRQAAGRGLQLLFYSVGIGQISSEVPQNLSASRPQDRQFILSSKKLLLSDSGFYLCAWSWGSQETQYFGPGTRLLVL.

This chain links TRBV25-1 with TRBJ1-4, with TRBD1 as a possible D gene (5 bases). V gave up 5 bases and J gave up 4 bases, with 11 bases separating them. Germline CDR1 reads MGHDK; CDR2 reads SYGVNS. The CDR3 is 14 residues long. The CDR3 sequence: CASSLHGGNEKLFF. For the CDR3, the DNA is TGTGCCAGCAGTTTACACGGGGGTAATGAAAAACTGTTTTTT.

The chain carries TRBV20-1 and TRBJ2-7; D gene ambiguous. The CDR3 totals 10 residues. CDR1 is DFQATT, CDR2 SNEGSKA, per germline (reference sequence). Trimming cost V 5 bases and J 5 bases, with 7 bases left between them. The CDR3 DNA is TGCAGTGCTTCGGAGAACGAGCAGTACTTC. Its protein product is CSASENEQYF.

V gene TRBV5-4 combines with J gene TRBJ2-5; 10 bases align to TRBD2. Germline V gene sequence: CDR1 SGHNT, CDR2 YYREEE (reference sequence). J was trimmed by 3 bases and V by 0 bases; bases with no gene match: 5. The CDR3 loop spans 16 amino acids. CDR3 DNA: TGTGCCAGCAGCTTGGATGGACTAGCGGCTAAAGAGACCCAGTACTTC. Translated, it gives CASSLDGLAAKETQYF.

This chain uses TRBV25-1 with TRBJ2-7, with a weak D call TRBD1 (6 bases). Germline V CDR1 and CDR2: MGHDK, SYGVNS. The ends were cut back, 2 bases at V and 13 bases at J, with 12 bases in the middle. This CDR3 comprises 11 residues. The CDR3 sequence: CASSEQGLYYF. The CDR3 coding sequence is TGTGCCAGCAGTGAACAGGGGTTGTATTACTTC.

The chain links TRBV7-2 to TRBJ1-5; 8 bases are a match to TRBD1. Losses at the gene ends were 6 bases for V and 6 bases for J; bases not matched to a gene: 4. Germline V gene data show CDR1 as SGHTA and CDR2 as FQGNSA. The CDR3 length is 13 residues. CDR3 sequence (DNA): TGTGCCAGCAGTTGGACAGGGCTTCAGCCCCAGCATTTT. As protein: CASSWTGLQPQHF.

The chain has TRBV3-1 (or the pseudogene TRBV3-2) and TRBJ2-6; D gene uncertain. Trimming stripped 4 bases from V and 1 base from J, with 8 bases between. CDR1 LGHDT and CDR2 YNNKEL come from the germline V gene (reference sequence). The CDR3 loop spans 15 amino acids. CDR3 residues: CASSLLSSGANVLTF. The CDR3 DNA sequence: TGTGCCAGCAGCCTCCTTAGTTCTGGGGCCAACGTCCTGACTTTC.

Only one count was recorded for this clone. V is TRBV5-6 and J is TRBJ2-7, with D perhaps TRBD1 (5 bases). The CDR3 runs 13 residues. V was trimmed by 4 bases and J by 2 bases, leaving 10 bases between them. Germline CDR1 and CDR2: SGHDT and YYEEEE. CDR3 loop: CASSTRTTYEQYF. The DNA of the CDR3 is TGTGCCAGCAGCACTCGGACAACCTACGAGCAGTACTTC.